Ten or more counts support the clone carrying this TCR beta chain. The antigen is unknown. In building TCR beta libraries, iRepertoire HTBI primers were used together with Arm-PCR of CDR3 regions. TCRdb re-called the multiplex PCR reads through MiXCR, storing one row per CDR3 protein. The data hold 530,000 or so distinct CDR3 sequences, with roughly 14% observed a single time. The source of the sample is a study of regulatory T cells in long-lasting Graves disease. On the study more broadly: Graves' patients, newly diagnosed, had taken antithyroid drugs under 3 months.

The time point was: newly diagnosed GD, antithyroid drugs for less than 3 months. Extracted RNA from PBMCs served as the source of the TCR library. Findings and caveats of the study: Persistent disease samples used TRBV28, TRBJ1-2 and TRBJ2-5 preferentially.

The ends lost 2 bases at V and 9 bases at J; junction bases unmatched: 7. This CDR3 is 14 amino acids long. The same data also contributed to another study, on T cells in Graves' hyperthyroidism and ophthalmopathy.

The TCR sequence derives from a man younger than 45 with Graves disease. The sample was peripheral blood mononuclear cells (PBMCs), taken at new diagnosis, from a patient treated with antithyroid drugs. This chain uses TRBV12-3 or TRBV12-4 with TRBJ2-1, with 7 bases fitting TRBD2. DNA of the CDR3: TGTGCCAGCAGTTTATTCACCCCGGGGGGTGAGCAGTTCTTC. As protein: CASSLFTPGGEQFF.